The next 29 T cell receptor beta chains were all read from a single sample in a study of CD8+ T cells in alopecia areata. Extraction of RNA preceded its reverse transcription into cDNA, which served as the sequencing template. Only in-frame clones appear in the TCRdb table, and some are missing; sequencing was by immunoSEQ multiplex PCR. The sample was found to contain about 300,000 clones, and every one recurs. Scientists pooled cutaneous lymph node cells and sorted them on CD4, CD8alpha, NKG2D, NKG2ACE and other markers. Material: CD4+ T cells sorted from a lymph node. The receptors were sampled from a C3H/HeJ mouse with alopecia areata. The MHC haplotype of the strain is H2-k.

This clone has just a few counts. Gene labels here are mouse ones. The read comes to an end 4 residues before the CDR3 does, leaving the germline J gene to fill in the end. V is TRBV31 and J is TRBJ1-2; TRBD1 aligns across 7 bases. Germline V gives CDR1 GKSSPN, CDR2 SITVG. Trimming took 3 bases from V and 2 from J; bases not matched to a gene: 3. This CDR3 is built from 13 residues. Incomplete CDR3 DNA: TGTGCCTGGAGACTGGGACAGAACTCC. Its translation is CAWRLGQNS. The full-length CDR3 reads as CAWRLGQNSDYTF.

Concerning this clone itself: The gene names here belong to mouse. The read is 4 residues too short to cover the CDR3 end, so that end is filled in from the germline J gene. V usage is TRBV13-3 and J usage is TRBJ2-1; 11 nucleotides align to TRBD1. Per the germline V gene, CDR1 is NNHDY and CDR2 is SYVADS. With 6 bases clipped from V and 3 bases from J, the junction kept 2 bases outside the gene matches. CDR3 length equals 14 residues. The CDR3: CASKGTGGYAEQFF. The sequenced CDR3 bases are TGTGCCAGCAAGGGGACAGGGGGCTATGCT.

For this clone: Genes here carry mouse names. The DNA read from the CDR3 is TGTGCCAGCAGCCCCGACTGGGGTCCCTAT. Its translation: CASSPDWGPY. The entire CDR3 sequence reads CASSPDWGPYEQYF. The genes are TRBV5 and TRBJ2-7, with 8 bases identical to TRBD2. From the germline J gene comes the end of the CDR3, since the read stops 4 residues before it. The CDR3 runs 14 residues. V shed 4 bases and J 2 bases; nucleotides not matched to a gene: 4. The V gene's germline CDR1 is LGHNA and CDR2 YNLKQL (reference sequence).

The table lists this clone with many counts. Germline and genes: mouse. The read ends 4 residues early relative to the CDR3; the germline J gene fills the gap. The chain employs TRBV17 and TRBJ2-3; D possibly corresponds to TRBD1 (5 bases). The CDR3 is 15 amino acids. Looked up from germline, CDR1 is MNHDT and CDR2 is YYDKIL. The V end was cut by 5 bases, the J end by 0 bases, with 12 bases between. CDR3: CASSPPGWSAETLYF. CDR3 bases read: TGTGCTAGCAGTCCTCCAGGGTGGAGTGCAGAA.

There are a few counts of this clone. The listed genes are named as in mouse. With the read ending 4 residues before the CDR3 end, the germline J gene is used to fill in that end. The chain couples TRBV19 to TRBJ2-1; unclear D gene. The CDR3 runs to 14 residues. The germline CDR1 and CDR2 sequences are FNHDT and SITEND (reference sequence). The ends were cut back, 4 bases at V and 0 bases at J, with 8 bases in the middle. The CDR3 protein is CASSPRYNYAEQFF. CDR3 DNA (partial): TGTGCCAGCAGTCCCAGATATAACTATGCT.

As regards this clone: Gene names and germline refer to mouse. The observed sequence ends 4 residues before the CDR3 terminus, with the missing tail filled in from the germline J gene. This sequence joins TRBV1 and TRBJ2-7; 8 nucleotides match TRBD1. The length of the CDR3 is 14 residues. Germline V lookup: CDR1 NSQYPW, CDR2 LRSPGD (reference sequence). The CDR3 is CTCSAARGLYEQYF. CDR3 DNA (partial): TGCACCTGCAGTGCAGCCAGGGGGCTATAT.

As for this clone: Genes and germline come from the mouse. The read ends 4 residues early relative to the CDR3; the germline J gene fills the gap. The same CDR3 also results from other DNA sequences found in this sample. This chain uses TRBV19 with TRBJ2-5; D is perhaps TRBD1 (5 bases). The CDR3 extends over 12 amino acids. Per germline, CDR1 FNHDT and CDR2 SITEND (reference sequence). The CDR3 protein is CASSIRGDTQYF. CDR3 bases read: TGTGCCAGCAGTATTAGGGGAGAC.

This clone has just a few counts. All gene names here are mouse names. Read sequence stops 4 residues before the CDR3 end, and the germline J gene provides the missing end. V is TRBV13-3 and J is TRBJ2-3, with D possibly being TRBD1 (5 bases). Germline CDR1 is NNHDY and CDR2 is SYVADS. V lost 5 bases, J lost 3 bases, and 7 bases lay in between. This CDR3 has 12 amino acids. The CDR3 DNA, read in part, is TGTGCCAGCAGAGGACAAGCAGAA. Translating it yields CASRGQAE. The full-length CDR3 reads as CASRGQAETLYF.

The table lists this clone with a few counts. Germline and genes here are mouse. The sample holds other DNA sequences that translate to the same CDR3. CDR3 in amino acids: CASSRTGGATGQLYF. Incomplete CDR3 DNA: TGTGCTAGCAGTAGGACTGGGGGGGCCACCGGG. This rearrangement joins TRBV17 to TRBJ2-2, with 12 bases fitting TRBD2. The observed sequence ends 4 residues before the CDR3 terminus, with the missing tail filled in from the germline J gene. CDR3 size: 15 residues. Germline V gives CDR1 MNHDT, CDR2 YYDKIL. Trimming took 3 bases from V and 4 from J; bases not matched to a gene: 0.

Turning to this clone: Mouse germline and gene names are used. The observed sequence ends 4 residues before the CDR3 terminus, with the missing tail filled in from the germline J gene. The genes are TRBV13-2 and TRBJ2-1; D uncertain. The germline CDR1 and CDR2 sequences are NNHNN and SYGAGS (reference sequence). Trimming pared 5 bases from V and 5 bases from J, leaving 5 bases between. CDR3 length: 11 amino acids. The CDR3 protein is CASGLHAEQFF. CDR3 bases read: TGTGCCAGCGGACTCCATGCT.

A word on this clone: The gene symbols are mouse symbols. The observed sequence ends 4 residues before the CDR3 terminus, with the missing tail filled in from the germline J gene. The same CDR3 arises from other DNA sequences in this sample as well. This sequence joins TRBV5 and TRBJ2-5, with a weak D call TRBD1 (6 bases). Germline V gene sequence: CDR1 LGHNA, CDR2 YNLKQL (reference sequence). CDR3 length: 15 residues. The germline V and J ends were trimmed by 0 bases and 2 bases, with 9 bases remaining between them. Here the CDR3 reads CASSQEGTTQDTQYF. The covered CDR3 bases are TGTGCCAGCAGCCAAGAGGGGACAACCCAAGAC.

With regard to this clone: Mouse gene names and germline throughout. The read falls 4 residues short of the CDR3 end, and the missing part is taken from the germline J gene. The V gene is TRBV13-1, the J gene TRBJ2-3, with 10 bases that match TRBD1. The CDR3 totals 17 residues. Germline trimming cut 4 bases from V and 0 bases from J; bases unmatched to any gene: 8. Germline V gene data show CDR1 as NSHNY and CDR2 as SYGAGN. CDR3 DNA, as far as it was read: TGTGCCAGCAGTCTCGACAGGGGGCAGGGTAGTGCAGAA. As protein: CASSLDRGQGSAE. In full, the CDR3 is CASSLDRGQGSAETLYF.

This clone was detected a few times. Germline and genes: mouse. The part of the CDR3 DNA that was read is TGCACCTGCAGTCTACTGGGGAGCGGTGCAGAA. Its translation is CTCSLLGSGAE. The CDR3 reads in full as CTCSLLGSGAETLYF. The rearrangement links TRBV1 to TRBJ2-3, with 7 bases matching TRBD2. The read ends 4 residues shy of where the CDR3 ends; the end is completed using the germline J gene. The CDR3 runs to 15 residues. Losses at the gene ends were 5 bases for V and 1 base for J; bases not matched to a gene: 6. CDR1 is NSQYPW, CDR2 LRSPGD, per germline (reference sequence).

As to this clone: Germline and genes: mouse. The CDR3 end lies 4 residues beyond the end of the read and is filled in from the germline J gene. Different DNA sequences within this sample yield the same CDR3. This sequence joins TRBV1 and TRBJ2-5, with TRBD1 matching over 7 bases. The germline CDR1 and CDR2 sequences are NSQYPW and LRSPGD (reference sequence). CDR3 size: 13 residues. Unmatched junction bases numbered 3, after V lost 6 bases and J lost 3 bases. The CDR3 bases that were read are TGCACCTGCAGCGGGGACAGACAAGAC. It yields the protein CTCSGDRQD. The complete CDR3 reads CTCSGDRQDTQYF.

Note on this clone: Here the gene names and germline are mouse. The CDR3 end is not reached by the read, which stops 4 residues before it; the germline J gene fills it in. The sample carries other DNA sequences with the same CDR3. The V gene is TRBV13-2, the J gene TRBJ2-2; possible D gene TRBD1, 6 bases. Trimming cost V 1 base and J 2 bases, with 9 bases left between them. Germline-derived CDR1 and CDR2 are NNHNN and SYGAGS (reference sequence). This CDR3 comprises 15 residues. CDR3 DNA, as far as it was read: TGTGCCAGCGGTGATAGGGGGAGGAACACCGGG. Its protein product is CASGDRGRNTG. The full CDR3 is CASGDRGRNTGQLYF.

As regards this clone: The genes and germline here are from mouse. The CDR3 end lies 4 residues beyond the end of the read and is filled in from the germline J gene. Within the sample, other DNA sequences also encode this same CDR3. The chain has TRBV19 and TRBJ1-2; tentative D call: TRBD1 (6 bases). Trimming removed 5 bases at V and 1 base at J, with 9 bases between. There are 13 residues in the CDR3. Germline loops: CDR1 FNHDT, CDR2 SITEND (reference sequence). The CDR3 region is CASSRGGNSDYTF. CDR3 DNA, as far as it was read: TGTGCCAGCAGCAGGGGAGGAAACTCC.

This clone appeared a few times. Gene and germline names: mouse. Coverage ceases 3 residues before the CDR3 finishes, and the germline J gene fills in the end. The V call is TRBV1, the J call TRBJ1-6; D remains unclear. TRBJ1-6 is treated as an ORF (open reading frame) with a function not yet certain. The V gene's germline CDR1 is NSQYPW and CDR2 LRSPGD (reference sequence). CDR3 length equals 16 residues. The ends were cut back, 3 bases at V and 0 bases at J, with 9 bases in the middle. CDR3 region: CTCSAHKNSYNSPLYF. The CDR3 DNA, read in part, is TGCACCTGCAGTGCCCACAAAAATTCCTATAATTCGCCC.

This clone has a handful of counts. Here the gene names and germline are mouse. The sequence runs out 4 residues before the end of the CDR3; the remainder is reconstructed from the germline J gene. This chain connects TRBV31 to TRBJ2-1; a possible D gene is TRBD1 (6 bases). Germline CDR1 GKSSPN, CDR2 SITVG. This CDR3 has 13 residues. V was clipped by 5 bases and J by 0 bases, with 8 bases between them. The part of the CDR3 DNA that was read is TGTGCCTGGGGACAGAATAACTATGCT. Residues: CAWGQNNYA. The CDR3 reads in full as CAWGQNNYAEQFF.

This clone showed up just a few times. The genes are named according to mouse. Sequencing ends 4 residues short of the CDR3 end; the germline J gene provides the rest. This sample also contains other DNA sequences that code for the same CDR3. V usage is TRBV19 and J usage is TRBJ1-2, with a tentative D call TRBD1 (6 bases). V was pared by 4 bases and J by 0 bases, with 10 bases between. In germline, CDR1 is FNHDT, CDR2 SITEND (reference sequence). This CDR3 comprises 14 residues. The part of the CDR3 DNA that was read is TGTGCCAGCAGTCGACAGGCCTCAAACTCC. It specifies CASSRQASNS. The whole CDR3 protein is CASSRQASNSDYTF. Full variable domain (remainder filled in from reference TRBV19 and TRBJ1-2): GGIITQTPKFLIGQEGQKLTLKCQQNFNHDTMYWYRQDSGKGLRLIYYSITENDLQKGDLSEGYDASREKKSSFSLTVTSAQKNEMAVFLCASSRQASNSDYTFGSGTRLLVI.

This clone appeared a few times. Each gene name is a mouse one. The read comes to an end 4 residues before the CDR3 does, leaving the germline J gene to fill in the end. This chain links TRBV5 with TRBJ2-2; tentatively, D is TRBD1 (5 bases). The CDR3 totals 16 residues. Trimming removed 2 bases from V and 2 bases from J, with 12 bases in between. Looked up from germline, CDR1 is LGHNA and CDR2 is YNLKQL (reference sequence). CDR3 DNA, as far as it was read: TGTGCCAGCAGCCAAAGACAGATCTCTAACACCGGG. Translated: CASSQRQISNTG. The complete CDR3 sequence is CASSQRQISNTGQLYF.

For this clone: Any gene name here is a mouse gene name. Read coverage stops 4 residues before the CDR3 terminus; the germline J gene supplies the remainder. The chain joins TRBV13-1 to TRBJ2-3, with D possibly matching TRBD1 (6 bases). Germline V gene data show CDR1 as NSHNY and CDR2 as SYGAGN. The CDR3 loop spans 17 amino acids. V lost 3 bases and J 0 bases, leaving 17 bases between the germline ends. The sequenced CDR3 bases are TGTGCCAGCAGTGTCGGAGACAGGAGCTCTAGTGCAGAA. Amino acids: CASSVGDRSSSAE. The complete CDR3 reads CASSVGDRSSSAETLYF.

This clone was detected only a few times. Mouse gene names and germline throughout. The observed sequence ends 4 residues before the CDR3 terminus, with the missing tail filled in from the germline J gene. J is TRBJ2-1 and V is TRBV17, with D tentatively TRBD2 (6 bases). The V gene lost 1 base and the J gene lost 1 base, with 11 bases spanning the gap. CDR3 length: 16 residues. In germline, CDR1 is MNHDT, CDR2 YYDKIL. The CDR3 reads CASSRGWGLNYAEQFF. Partial CDR3 DNA: TGTGCTAGCAGTAGAGGCTGGGGCCTAAACTATGCT.

This clone was recorded a few times. Mouse names are used for the genes. The CDR3 end lies 4 residues beyond the end of the read and is filled in from the germline J gene. The chain has TRBV14 and TRBJ2-1; TRBD2 aligns across 9 bases. Germline lookup yields CDR1 SGHDT and CDR2 FRDEAV. V lost 3 bases to trimming and J lost 0 bases; unmatched junction nucleotides: 4. This CDR3 has 16 residues. CDR3 amino acids: CASSSYWGDNYAEQFF. CDR3 DNA (partial): TGTGCCAGCAGTTCCTACTGGGGGGATAACTATGCT.

This clone was detected a few times. Each gene name is a mouse one. The read terminates 4 residues ahead of where the CDR3 ends, so the germline J gene completes it. V is TRBV19 and J is TRBJ1-1; 10 bases align to TRBD1. The CDR3 loop spans 14 amino acids. The germline V gene has CDR1 FNHDT and CDR2 SITEND (reference sequence). V was pared by 5 bases and J by 0 bases, with 1 base of the junction left unmatched. The CDR3 region is CASRDRGSNTEVFF. CDR3 DNA (partial): TGTGCCAGCAGGGACAGGGGGTCAAACACA.

This clone was observed a handful of times. Mouse gene names apply. The DNA ends 3 residues before the CDR3 does, and the rest of the CDR3 is filled in from the germline J gene. The chain combines TRBV19 with TRBJ1-6; 11 nucleotides agree with TRBD1. TRBJ1-6 is annotated as an ORF whose role is uncertain. CDR1 is FNHDT, CDR2 SITEND, per germline (reference sequence). V shed 5 bases and J 0 bases; nucleotides not matched to a gene: 4. This CDR3 region has 17 residues. The part of the CDR3 DNA that was read is TGTGCCAGCAGAACGGGACAGGGGGGTTCCTATAATTCGCCC. Its protein is CASRTGQGGSYNSP. The whole CDR3 sequence is CASRTGQGGSYNSPLYF.

This clone was seen more than once but under ten times. The gene names given are mouse names. The read ends 4 residues early relative to the CDR3; the germline J gene fills the gap. The J gene is TRBJ2-5, the V gene TRBV13-2; possible D gene TRBD2, 6 bases. The V and J ends lost 0 bases and 0 bases respectively, with 8 bases between them. Germline values: CDR1 NNHNN, CDR2 SYGAGS (reference sequence). The CDR3 loop spans 15 amino acids. This CDR3 is CASGDGGDNQDTQYF. The sequenced part of the CDR3 DNA is TGTGCCAGCGGTGATGGGGGGGACAACCAAGAC.

This clone occurred a few times. Genes and germline come from the mouse. The read is 4 residues too short to cover the CDR3 end, so that end is filled in from the germline J gene. Other nucleotide sequences in the sample specify the same CDR3. The J gene is TRBJ2-3, the V gene TRBV13-2; D is perhaps TRBD2 (6 bases). The CDR3 is 15 residues long. V lost 1 base, J lost 1 base, and 10 bases lay in between. The germline V gene has CDR1 NNHNN and CDR2 SYGAGS (reference sequence). The covered CDR3 bases are TGTGCCAGCGGTGATAGTGGGGGAGGTGCAGAA. Protein sequence: CASGDSGGGAE. The CDR3 as a whole reads CASGDSGGGAETLYF.

This clone has at least ten counts. All gene names here are mouse names. The CDR3 end lies 4 residues beyond the end of the read and is filled in from the germline J gene. J is TRBJ1-1 and V is TRBV1; 9 bases are shared with TRBD1. Germline CDR1 is NSQYPW and CDR2 is LRSPGD (reference sequence). V lost 3 bases to trimming and J lost 3 bases; unmatched junction nucleotides: 5. This CDR3 is 15 amino acids long. The CDR3 loop reads CTCSASGTGYTEVFF. The CDR3 DNA, read in part, is TGCACCTGCAGTGCGTCCGGGACAGGGTACACA.

Comments on this clone: Gene and germline names: mouse. The CDR3 is cut off 4 residues early in the read; its end comes from the germline J gene. This sequence joins TRBV19 and TRBJ2-5; 9 nucleotides line up with TRBD2. This CDR3 contains 15 residues. Germline assignment: CDR1 FNHDT and CDR2 SITEND (reference sequence). The chain's CDR3 is CASSPRLGVRDTQYF. The part of the CDR3 DNA that was read is TGTGCCAGCAGTCCCCGACTGGGGGTGAGAGAC.